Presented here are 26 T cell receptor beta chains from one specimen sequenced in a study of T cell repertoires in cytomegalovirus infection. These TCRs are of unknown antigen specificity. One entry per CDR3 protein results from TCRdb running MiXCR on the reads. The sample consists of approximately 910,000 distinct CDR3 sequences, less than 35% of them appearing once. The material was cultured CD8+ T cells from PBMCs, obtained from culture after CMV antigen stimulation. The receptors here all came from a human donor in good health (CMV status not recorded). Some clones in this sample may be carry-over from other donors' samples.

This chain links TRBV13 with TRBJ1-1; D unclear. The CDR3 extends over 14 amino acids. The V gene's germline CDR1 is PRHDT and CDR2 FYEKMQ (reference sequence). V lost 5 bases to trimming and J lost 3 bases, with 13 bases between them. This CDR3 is CASSVRQWDTEAFF. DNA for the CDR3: TGTGCCAGCAGCGTCAGGCAATGGGACACTGAAGCTTTCTTT.

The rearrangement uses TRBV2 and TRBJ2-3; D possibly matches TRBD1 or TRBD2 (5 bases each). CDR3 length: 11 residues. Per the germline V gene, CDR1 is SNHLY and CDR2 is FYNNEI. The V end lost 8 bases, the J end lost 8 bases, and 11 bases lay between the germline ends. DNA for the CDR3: TGTGCCAGCCTCCGAGGGACTACGCAGTATTTT. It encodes CASLRGTTQYF.

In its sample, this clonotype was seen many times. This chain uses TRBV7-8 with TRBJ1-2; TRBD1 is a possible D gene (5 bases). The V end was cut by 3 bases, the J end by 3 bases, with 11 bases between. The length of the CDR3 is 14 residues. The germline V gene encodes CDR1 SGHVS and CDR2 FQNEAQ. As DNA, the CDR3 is TGTGCCAGCAGCTTTGGGGACGGCGACTATGGCTACACCTTC. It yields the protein CASSFGDGDYGYTF.

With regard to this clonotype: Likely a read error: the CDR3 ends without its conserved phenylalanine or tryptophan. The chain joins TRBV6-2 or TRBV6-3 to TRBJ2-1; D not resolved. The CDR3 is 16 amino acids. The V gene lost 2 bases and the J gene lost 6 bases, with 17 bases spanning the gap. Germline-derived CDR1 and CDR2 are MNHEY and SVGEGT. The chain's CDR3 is CASSYSGVSSSNEQFL. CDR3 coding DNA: TGTGCCAGCAGTTACAGTGGAGTCTCATCCAGCAATGAGCAGTTCCTC.

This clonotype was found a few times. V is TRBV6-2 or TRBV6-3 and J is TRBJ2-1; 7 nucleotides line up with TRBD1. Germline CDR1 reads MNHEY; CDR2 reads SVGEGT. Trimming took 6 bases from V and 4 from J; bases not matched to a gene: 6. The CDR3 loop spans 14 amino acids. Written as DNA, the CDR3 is TGTGCCAGCAGGATACAGGGGAAATACAATGAGCAGTTCTTC. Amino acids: CASRIQGKYNEQFF.

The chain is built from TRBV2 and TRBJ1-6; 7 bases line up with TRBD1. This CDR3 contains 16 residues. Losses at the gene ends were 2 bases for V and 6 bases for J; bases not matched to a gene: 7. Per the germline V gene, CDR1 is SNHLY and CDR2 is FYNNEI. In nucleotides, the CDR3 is TGTGCCAGCAGTGAATGGGAGGGGGCCGGTAATTCACCCCTCCACTTT. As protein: CASSEWEGAGNSPLHF.

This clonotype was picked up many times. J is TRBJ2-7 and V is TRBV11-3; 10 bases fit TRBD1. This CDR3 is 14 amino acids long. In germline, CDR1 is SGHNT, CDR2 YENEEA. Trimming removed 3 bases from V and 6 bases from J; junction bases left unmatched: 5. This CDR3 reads CASSFGTGVGEQYF. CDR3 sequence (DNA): TGTGCCAGCAGCTTCGGGACAGGGGTGGGCGAGCAGTACTTC.

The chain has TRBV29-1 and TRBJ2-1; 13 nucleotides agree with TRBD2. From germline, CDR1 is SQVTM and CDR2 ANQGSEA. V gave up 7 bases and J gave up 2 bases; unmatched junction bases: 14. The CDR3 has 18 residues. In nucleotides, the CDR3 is TGCAGCGCCAGGACTAGCGGGGGCCCCATGCGTCCCTACAATGAGCAGTTCTTC. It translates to CSARTSGGPMRPYNEQFF.

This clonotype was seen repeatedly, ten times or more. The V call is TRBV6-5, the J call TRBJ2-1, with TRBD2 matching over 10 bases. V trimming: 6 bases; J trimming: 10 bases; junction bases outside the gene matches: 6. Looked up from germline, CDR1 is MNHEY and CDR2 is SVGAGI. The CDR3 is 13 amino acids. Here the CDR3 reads CASSHTLAGEQFF. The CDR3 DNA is TGTGCCAGCAGCCATACACTAGCGGGGGAGCAGTTCTTC.

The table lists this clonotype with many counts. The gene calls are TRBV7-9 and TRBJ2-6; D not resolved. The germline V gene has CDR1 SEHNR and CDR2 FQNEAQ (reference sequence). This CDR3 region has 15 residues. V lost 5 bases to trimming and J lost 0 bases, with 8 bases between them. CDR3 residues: CASSMRISGANVLTF. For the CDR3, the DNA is TGTGCCAGCAGCATGCGGATCTCTGGGGCCAACGTCCTGACTTTC.

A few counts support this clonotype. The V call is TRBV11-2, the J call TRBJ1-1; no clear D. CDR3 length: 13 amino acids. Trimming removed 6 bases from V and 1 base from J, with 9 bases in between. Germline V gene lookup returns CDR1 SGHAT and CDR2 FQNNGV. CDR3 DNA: TGTGCCAGCAGTCCTAAGCCGAACACTGAAGCTTTCTTT. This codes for CASSPKPNTEAFF.

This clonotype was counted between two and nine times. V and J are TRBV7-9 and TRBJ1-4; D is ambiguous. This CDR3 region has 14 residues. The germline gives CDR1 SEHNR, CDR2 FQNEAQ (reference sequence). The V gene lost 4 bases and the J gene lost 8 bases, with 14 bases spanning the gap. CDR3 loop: CASSSPNKEEKLFF. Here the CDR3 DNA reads TGTGCCAGCAGCTCCCCCAATAAAGAGGAAAAACTGTTTTTT. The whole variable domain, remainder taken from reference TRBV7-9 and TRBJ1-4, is DTGVSQNPRHKITKRGQNVTFRCDPISEHNRLYWYRQTLGQGPEFLTYFQNEAQLEKSRLLSDRFSAERPKGSFSTLEIQRTEQGDSAMYLCASSSPNKEEKLFFGSGTQLSVL.

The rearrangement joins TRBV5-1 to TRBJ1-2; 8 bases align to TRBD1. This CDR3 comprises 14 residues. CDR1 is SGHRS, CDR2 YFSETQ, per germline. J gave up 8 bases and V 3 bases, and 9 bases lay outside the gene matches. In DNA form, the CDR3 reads TGCGCCAGCAGCTCCGACCAGGGGGCCTCAGGCTACACCTTC. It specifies CASSSDQGASGYTF.

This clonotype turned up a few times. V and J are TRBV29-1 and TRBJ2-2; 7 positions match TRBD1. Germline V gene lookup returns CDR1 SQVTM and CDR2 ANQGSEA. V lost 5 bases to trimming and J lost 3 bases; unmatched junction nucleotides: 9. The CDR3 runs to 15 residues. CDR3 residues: CSVHLRTGDTGELFF. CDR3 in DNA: TGCAGCGTTCATTTACGGACAGGAGACACCGGGGAGCTGTTTTTT.

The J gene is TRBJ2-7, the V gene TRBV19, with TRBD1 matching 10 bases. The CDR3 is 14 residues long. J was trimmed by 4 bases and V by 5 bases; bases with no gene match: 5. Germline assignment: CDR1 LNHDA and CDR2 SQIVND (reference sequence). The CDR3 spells CASSPGTGEYEQYF. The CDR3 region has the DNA TGTGCCAGTAGTCCAGGGACAGGGGAATACGAGCAGTACTTC.

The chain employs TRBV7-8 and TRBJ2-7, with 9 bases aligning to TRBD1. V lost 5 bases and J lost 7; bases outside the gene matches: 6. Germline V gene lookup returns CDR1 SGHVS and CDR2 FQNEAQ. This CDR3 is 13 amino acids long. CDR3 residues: CASSIGTGNEQYF. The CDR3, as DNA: TGTGCCAGCAGCATCGGGACAGGGAATGAGCAGTACTTC.

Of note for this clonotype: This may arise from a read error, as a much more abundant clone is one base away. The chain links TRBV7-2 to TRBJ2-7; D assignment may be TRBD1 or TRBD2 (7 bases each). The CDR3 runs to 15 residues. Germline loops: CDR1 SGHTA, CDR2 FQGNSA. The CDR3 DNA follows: TGTGCCAGCAGCCCCCAGGGGGGGTTATTCTACGAGCAGTGCTTC. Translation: CASSPQGGLFYEQCF.

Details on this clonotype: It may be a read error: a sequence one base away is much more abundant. This CDR3 reads CASSDQDRGSYEQYF. The CDR3 DNA reads TGTGCCAGCAGCGACCAGGACAGGGGTTCCTACGAGCAGTACTTC. The chain has TRBV12-3 or TRBV12-4 and TRBJ2-7, with 9 bases identical to TRBD1. CDR3 size: 15 residues. V dropped 6 bases and J dropped 1; count of bases not matched to a gene: 7.

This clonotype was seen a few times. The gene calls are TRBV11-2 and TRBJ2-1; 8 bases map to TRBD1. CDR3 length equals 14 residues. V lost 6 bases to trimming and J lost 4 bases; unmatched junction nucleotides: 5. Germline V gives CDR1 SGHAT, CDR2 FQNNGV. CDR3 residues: CASRLDRGYNEQFF. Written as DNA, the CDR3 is TGTGCCAGCAGACTTGACAGGGGTTACAATGAGCAGTTCTTC. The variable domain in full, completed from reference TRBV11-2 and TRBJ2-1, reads EAGVAQSPRYKIIEKRQSVAFWCNPISGHATLYWYQQILGQGPKLLIQFQNNGVVDDSQLPKDRFSAERLKGVDSTLKIQPAKLEDSAVYLCASRLDRGYNEQFFGPGTRLTVL.

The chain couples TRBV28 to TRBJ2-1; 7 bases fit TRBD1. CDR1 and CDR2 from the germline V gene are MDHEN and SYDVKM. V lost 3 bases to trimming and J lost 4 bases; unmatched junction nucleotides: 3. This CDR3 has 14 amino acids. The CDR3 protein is CASSFTGEYNEQFF. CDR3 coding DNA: TGTGCCAGCAGTTTTACAGGGGAGTACAATGAGCAGTTCTTC.

The CDR3 region has the DNA TGTGCCAGCAGTTACTCGATACCGCGACCGAACACCATATATTTT. Translation: CASSYSIPRPNTIYF. The chain carries TRBV6-6 and TRBJ1-3; D not certain. The V end was cut by 0 bases, the J end by 7 bases, with 13 bases between. The germline V gene encodes CDR1 MNHNY and CDR2 SVGAGI (reference sequence). This CDR3 spans 15 amino acids.

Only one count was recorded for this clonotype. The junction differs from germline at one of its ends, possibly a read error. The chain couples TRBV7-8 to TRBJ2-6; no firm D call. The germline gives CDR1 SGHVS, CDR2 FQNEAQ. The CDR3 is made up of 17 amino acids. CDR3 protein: CASSLDGGISGTNVLTF. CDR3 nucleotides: TGTGCCAGCAGCTTAGATGGTGGAATCTCTGGGACCAACGTCCTGACTTTC.

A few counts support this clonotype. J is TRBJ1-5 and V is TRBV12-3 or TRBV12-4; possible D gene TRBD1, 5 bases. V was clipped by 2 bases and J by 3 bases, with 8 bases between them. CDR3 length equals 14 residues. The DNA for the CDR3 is TGTGCCAGCAGTTTATGGGGGGTCAATCAGCCCCAGCATTTT. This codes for CASSLWGVNQPQHF.

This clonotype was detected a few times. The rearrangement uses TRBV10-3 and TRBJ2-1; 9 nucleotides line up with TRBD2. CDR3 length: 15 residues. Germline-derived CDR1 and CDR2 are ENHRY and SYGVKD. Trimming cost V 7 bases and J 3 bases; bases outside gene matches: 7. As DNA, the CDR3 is TGTGCCATCACAGTAGCGGGGGAGAACTACAATGAGCAGTTCTTC. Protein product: CAITVAGENYNEQFF.

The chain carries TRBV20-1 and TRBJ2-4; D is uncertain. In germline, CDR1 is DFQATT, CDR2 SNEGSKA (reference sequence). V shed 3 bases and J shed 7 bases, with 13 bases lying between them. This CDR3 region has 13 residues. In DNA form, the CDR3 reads TGCAGTGCTAGCGCGGCTAGTCTTAACATTCAGTACTTC. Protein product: CSASAASLNIQYF.

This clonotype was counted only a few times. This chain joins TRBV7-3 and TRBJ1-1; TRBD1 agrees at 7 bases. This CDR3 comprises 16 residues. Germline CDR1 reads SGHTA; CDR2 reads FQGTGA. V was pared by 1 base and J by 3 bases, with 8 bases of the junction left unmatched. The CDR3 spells CASSLNPGQFHTEAFF. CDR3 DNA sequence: TGTGCCAGCAGCTTAAACCCGGGACAGTTTCACACTGAAGCTTTCTTT. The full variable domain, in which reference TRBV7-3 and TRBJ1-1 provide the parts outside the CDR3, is GAGVSQTPSNKVTEKGKYVELRCDPISGHTALYWYRQSLGQGPEFLIYFQGTGAADDSGLPNDRFFAVRPEGSVSTLKIQRTERGDSAVYLCASSLNPGQFHTEAFFGQGTRLTVV.